These T cell receptor beta chains were read from a single sample in a study of beta chain features in type 1 diabetes. Produced via immunoSEQ multiplex PCR; TCRdb's table is partial and in-frame only. The sample carries hundreds of thousands of clones, around 30% recorded once. Material for sequencing was naive CD4+ T cells from blood. All receptors come from a man aged 18 to 35 in good health. CDR3s include the opening cysteine and the closing phenylalanine or tryptophan. A D gene is named only where the DNA matches it firmly. Not all rows give a size; the values are once, few, many and, for expanded clones, a class.

j_gene: TRBJ2-1; abundance: few; v_gene: TRBV2; d_gene: .; CDR3aa: CASSERGSYNEQFF; CDR3nt: TGTGCCAGCAGTGAGCGCGGCTCCTACAATGAGCAGTTCTTC
j_gene: TRBJ2-7; abundance: few; v_gene: TRBV29-1; d_gene: .; CDR3aa: CSVEIVGNSYEQYF; CDR3nt: TGCAGCGTTGAAATCGTGGGGAACTCCTACGAGCAGTACTTC
j_gene: TRBJ2-7; abundance: few; v_gene: TRBV28; d_gene: .; CDR3aa: CASSLTGGRPYEQYF; CDR3nt: TGTGCCAGCAGTTTAACAGGAGGGCGTCCCTACGAGCAGTACTTC
j_gene: TRBJ1-1; abundance: .; v_gene: TRBV7-3; d_gene: .; CDR3aa: CASSLNRGTEAFF; CDR3nt: TGTGCCAGCAGCCTAAACCGGGGCACTGAAGCTTTCTTT
j_gene: TRBJ2-3; abundance: .; v_gene: TRBV15; d_gene: TRBD2; CDR3aa: CATSRRSGSSTDTQYF; CDR3nt: TGTGCCACCAGCAGAAGGAGCGGGAGTAGCACAGATACGCAGTATTTT
j_gene: TRBJ2-1; abundance: few; v_gene: TRBV5-1; d_gene: TRBD2; CDR3aa: CASSAGLAGPSYNEQFF; CDR3nt: TGCGCCAGCAGCGCAGGACTAGCGGGGCCGTCCTACAATGAGCAGTTCTTC
j_gene: TRBJ2-5; abundance: .; v_gene: TRBV21-1; d_gene: .; CDR3aa: CASSADRGGETQYF; CDR3nt: TGTGCCAGCAGCGCAGACAGGGGAGGCGAGACCCAGTACTTC
j_gene: TRBJ2-7; abundance: .; v_gene: TRBV11-1; d_gene: .; CDR3aa: CASSPRASAYEQYF; CDR3nt: TGTGCCAGCAGCCCTCGGGCCTCCGCCTACGAGCAGTACTTC
j_gene: TRBJ2-7; abundance: few; v_gene: TRBV29-1; d_gene: TRBD2; CDR3aa: CSVTSGTYSYEQYF; CDR3nt: TGCAGCGTGACTAGCGGGACCTACTCCTACGAGCAGTACTTC
j_gene: TRBJ2-4; abundance: .; v_gene: TRBV2; d_gene: .; CDR3aa: CASSAETGRTKQYF; CDR3nt: TGTGCCAGCAGTGCAGAAACCGGACGGACTAAACAGTACTTC
j_gene: TRBJ1-2; abundance: .; v_gene: TRBV30; d_gene: TRBD1; CDR3aa: CAWSVGTGAHYGYTF; CDR3nt: TGTGCCTGGAGTGTAGGGACAGGGGCGCACTATGGCTACACCTTC
j_gene: TRBJ2-1; abundance: few; v_gene: TRBV29-1; d_gene: TRBD1; CDR3aa: CSVGTVYNEQFF; CDR3nt: TGCAGCGTCGGGACAGTCTACAATGAGCAGTTCTTC
j_gene: TRBJ2-1; abundance: few; v_gene: TRBV30; d_gene: TRBD2; CDR3aa: CAWTSGPPYNEQFF; CDR3nt: TGTGCCTGGACTAGCGGGCCTCCATACAATGAGCAGTTCTTC
j_gene: TRBJ2-3; abundance: .; v_gene: TRBV6-6; d_gene: .; CDR3aa: CASSFPQTDTQYF; CDR3nt: TGTGCCAGCAGTTTCCCACAGACAGATACGCAGTATTTT
j_gene: TRBJ1-1; abundance: few; v_gene: TRBV4-1; d_gene: TRBD1; CDR3aa: CASSHRTGGTEAFF; CDR3nt: TGCGCCAGCAGCCACCGGACAGGGGGCACTGAAGCTTTCTTT